This T cell receptor beta chain is drawn from a study of immune cell composition in non-small cell lung cancer. Study background: Most cases were lung adenocarcinoma or squamous cell carcinoma. Notes on the study in general: Tumour TCR-beta clonality showed no significant link to smoking pack-years. Adenocarcinomas with higher top tumour-associated clone frequency had more reactive TILs.

This CDR3 has 15 residues. Trimming removed 3 bases at V and 6 bases at J, with 14 bases between. Germline CDR1 is MDHEN and CDR2 is SYDVKM. With respect to this clone: Its target is not known.

Sequencing was performed with immunoSEQ multiplex PCR; in TCRdb, only in-frame clones are kept and a portion is missing. The sample has 2,500 to 4,000 clones, roughly 80% seen once; the top ten hold roughly 9.3%. The rearrangement links TRBV28 to TRBJ2-2; no clear D. Sequencing input: lung tumor tissue. The receptor was derived from a human donor with non-small cell lung cancer. The CDR3 sequence: CASSFMGQKSGELFF. The DNA for the CDR3 is TGTGCCAGCAGTTTTATGGGCCAGAAGTCCGGGGAGCTGTTTTTT.